This TCR beta chain was identified in a study of OX40 agonist ivuxolimab in advanced cancers. Whole-study context: The diagnoses of dose-escalation patients were hepatocellular carcinoma, melanoma, renal cell or head and neck cancer.

Generated by immunoSEQ multiplex PCR, the TCRdb table keeps only in-frame clones and is missing some. The data hold 55,000 to 85,000 clones, with roughly 90% observed a single time. Germline CDR1 PRHDT, CDR2 FYEKMQ (reference sequence). The junction had 4 bases not matched to a gene; V was cut back by 3 bases and J by 6 bases. The CDR3 is 15 residues long. In its sample, this clone was seen a few times. Sequenced here: CD4+ or CD8+ T cells sorted from blood, sampled in a trial of the OX40 agonist ivuxolimab. This clonotype was obtained from an adult with an advanced solid tumor such as melanoma, head and neck, liver or kidney cancer. V gene TRBV13 combines with J gene TRBJ1-5, with 11 nucleotides matching TRBD1. The CDR3 here is CASSLGTGGTQPQHF. As DNA, the CDR3 is TGTGCCAGCAGCTTGGGGACAGGGGGAACTCAGCCCCAGCATTTT.